This record concerns one T cell receptor (beta chain) sequence. Its antigen is still unknown. The repertoire was sequenced with immunoSEQ multiplex PCR; TCRdb's copy has only in-frame clones and lacks some. Of tens of thousands of clones listed, approximately 90% are singletons. The sample is drawn from a study of T cell responses to AZD1222 COVID-19 vaccine. Study-wide results and caveats: All repertoire sampling was performed exclusively after the peak T cell response. In a largely white British group with more females than males, clonal diversity was possibly underestimated.

CDR1 is SGHTS and CDR2 is YDEGEE in the germline V gene. Between the trimmed V and J ends, which lost 3 bases and 2 bases, there was a span of 15 bases. This CDR3 has 15 residues. The sequence came from an adult who received the AZD1222 COVID-19 vaccine. This sequence joins TRBV5-8 and TRBJ2-7; D may match TRBD1 or TRBD2 (5 bases each). The sequencing here drew on peripheral blood, taken 28 days after the second AZD1222 dose. CDR3 protein: CASSSARDGPYEQYF. The CDR3 DNA reads TGTGCCAGCAGCTCCGCTCGGGACGGTCCCTACGAGCAGTACTTC.